The 31 T cell receptor beta chains reported below all come from one sample, sequenced in a study of regulatory T cells in long-lasting Graves disease (dated by TCRdb to 2020 to 2023). The library was generated by multiplex PCR. TCRdb records Illumina HiSeq 4000 as the sequencer. TCR beta libraries were built with iRepertoire HTBI primers and Arm-PCR amplification of CDR3 regions. TCRdb reworked the public reads: Q25 trimming with fastp, MiXCR clone assembly, productive beta chains retained. Each record represents a unique CDR3 protein, reported with the most common genes and DNA among its rows. In all, the sample holds over 350,000 distinct CDR3 sequences, and less than 25% of those were seen once. In total, the top ten clones hold less than 25% of the sample. Read against the paper, the sample's time point label means: persistent/refractory GD, antithyroid drugs over 5 years with positive TRAb. For both TCR sequencing and RNA sequencing, RNA was extracted from PBMCs in TRIzol.

The specimen was peripheral blood mononuclear cells (PBMCs), collected when the disease was refractory, from a patient treated with antithyroid drugs. The receptors were gathered from a female donor with Graves disease.

This clonotype was detected many times. The chain employs TRBV12-3 or TRBV12-4 and TRBJ1-5; the D gene is possibly TRBD1 (6 bases). The CDR3 has 13 amino acids. Between the trimmed V and J ends, which lost 5 bases and 11 bases, there was a span of 16 bases. CDR3 sequence: CASSRDTLRSQHF. CDR3 bases: TGTGCCAGCAGTCGGGACACCCTGAGGTCCCAGCATTTT.

This clonotype was detected ten times or more. A read error may produce the germline difference seen at one junction end. The chain combines TRBV18 with TRBJ1-2, with 7 bases fitting TRBD1. The V gene's germline CDR1 is KGHSH and CDR2 LQKENI. The CDR3 is 14 residues long. The CDR3 spells CASSPPTGRDGYTF. The CDR3 coding sequence is TGTGCCAGCTCGCCACCGACAGGGAGGGATGGCTACACCTTC.

Comments on this clonotype: A read error may explain this, as a much larger clone is one base away. The CDR3 region has the DNA TGTGCCAGCAGCCCGAATAGCGGGAGTTGGGAGACCCAGTACTTC. It specifies CASSPNSGSWETQYF. The chain couples TRBV7-9 to TRBJ2-5, with 9 bases lining up with TRBD2. V lost 5 bases and J lost 5; bases outside the gene matches: 9. The CDR3 consists of 15 residues. Germline V gene data show CDR1 as SEHNR and CDR2 as FQNEAQ (reference sequence).

This sequence joins TRBV9 and TRBJ2-2; tentative D call: TRBD2 (5 bases). Deletions cut 0 bases from V and 3 bases from J, with 9 bases between. The CDR3 length is 15 residues. In germline, CDR1 is SGDLS, CDR2 YYNGEE. DNA for the CDR3: TGTGCCAGCAGCGTAGCGGGGTTTTACACCGGGGAGCTGTTTTTT. It translates to CASSVAGFYTGELFF.

This clonotype was counted only a few times. The chain couples TRBV9 to TRBJ2-5; a weak D match, TRBD1 (6 bases). The germline V gene has CDR1 SGDLS and CDR2 YYNGEE. This CDR3 has 14 residues. Trimming pared 3 bases from V and 6 bases from J, leaving 15 bases between. The CDR3: CASSAGDGEKTQYF. The CDR3 DNA follows: TGTGCCAGCAGCGCAGGGGACGGGGAGAAGACCCAGTACTTC.

This rearrangement joins TRBV6-2 or TRBV6-3 to TRBJ2-4; 9 positions agree with TRBD1. This CDR3 has 16 residues. V trimming: 4 bases; J trimming: 5 bases; junction bases outside the gene matches: 9. Germline CDR1 is MNHEY and CDR2 is SVGEGT. CDR3 sequence reads: CASSFNSGTGQNIQYF. The CDR3 DNA reads TGTGCCAGCAGTTTTAATTCCGGGACAGGGCAAAACATTCAGTACTTC.

This clonotype was seen a handful of times. This chain joins TRBV7-2 and TRBJ2-5; 9 bases are a match to TRBD1. Germline CDR1 reads SGHTA; CDR2 reads FQGNSA. Unmatched junction bases numbered 9, after V lost 5 bases and J lost 5 bases. There are 15 residues in the CDR3. This CDR3 is CASSEPQGAYETQYF. The CDR3 DNA sequence: TGTGCCAGCAGCGAACCACAGGGGGCTTATGAGACCCAGTACTTC. The whole variable domain, remainder taken from reference TRBV7-2 and TRBJ2-5, is GAGVSQSPSNKVTEKGKDVELRCDPISGHTALYWYRQSLGQGLEFLIYFQGNSAPDKSGLPSDRFSAERTGGSVSTLTIQRTQQEDSAVYLCASSEPQGAYETQYFGPGTRLLVL.

This clonotype appeared a few times. V is TRBV5-6 and J is TRBJ1-2; 7 bases line up with TRBD1. V shed 1 base and J 4 bases; nucleotides not matched to a gene: 4. Germline V gives CDR1 SGHDT, CDR2 YYEEEE. This CDR3 region has 14 residues. CDR3: CASSLTGAVYGYTF. CDR3 nucleotide sequence: TGTGCCAGCAGCTTGACAGGGGCGGTCTATGGCTACACCTTC.

This clonotype was observed many times. CDR3 sequence: CASSPPGDNQPQHF. CDR3 bases: TGTGCCAGCAGCCCCCCAGGGGACAATCAGCCCCAGCATTTT. V gene TRBV28 combines with J gene TRBJ1-5; D may be TRBD1 (6 bases). Germline-derived CDR1 and CDR2 are MDHEN and SYDVKM. The CDR3 consists of 14 residues. V gave up 6 bases and J gave up 3 bases, with 12 bases separating them.

The rearrangement links TRBV6-1 to TRBJ1-3; D is unclear. In germline, CDR1 is MNHNS, CDR2 SASEGT. V shed 2 bases and J shed 4 bases, with 9 bases lying between them. The CDR3 covers 14 residues. The CDR3 loop is CASSESRQGNTIYF. CDR3 nucleotides: TGTGCCAGCAGTGAATCTCGGCAGGGAAACACCATATATTTT.

The J gene is TRBJ1-4, the V gene TRBV7-2; a weak D match, TRBD1 (5 bases). CDR1 is SGHTA, CDR2 FQGNSA, per germline. This CDR3 is built from 13 residues. V was cut by 1 base and J by 12 bases, with 12 bases left in between. The CDR3 spells CASSLGIGTELFF. The CDR3 region has the DNA TGTGCCAGCAGCTTAGGTATTGGGACGGAACTGTTTTTT.

The sample holds many counts of this clonotype. In DNA form, the CDR3 reads TGTGCCAGCAGCTCCGGGACTTACTACGAGCAGTACTTC. As protein: CASSSGTYYEQYF. V is TRBV12-3 or TRBV12-4 and J is TRBJ2-7; D possibly corresponds to TRBD2 (6 bases). Between the trimmed V and J ends, which lost 6 bases and 3 bases, there was a span of 12 bases. The CDR3 totals 13 residues.

The chain has TRBV6-1 and TRBJ1-5, with no clear D. Germline CDR1 reads MNHNS; CDR2 reads SASEGT. The CDR3 contains 12 residues. Trimming took off 2 bases at V and 9 bases at J, with 8 bases between the two ends. CDR3 bases: TGTGCCAGCAGTGAATATCCAGGGCCCCAGCATTTT. It encodes CASSEYPGPQHF.

This clonotype was detected once. The V and J genes are TRBV20-1 and TRBJ2-3, with TRBD1 identical over 8 bases. V lost 6 bases, J lost 2 bases, and 16 bases stayed unmatched. Germline lookup yields CDR1 DFQATT and CDR2 SNEGSKA (reference sequence). There are 17 residues in the CDR3. In DNA, the CDR3 is TGCAGTGCGTATCAACCTGACGGACAGGGCTCCACAGATACGCAGTATTTT. It is translated as CSAYQPDGQGSTDTQYF.

The J gene is TRBJ2-2, the V gene TRBV6-9; 7 nucleotides align to TRBD1. The CDR3 length is 13 residues. Germline CDR1 reads MNHGY; CDR2 reads SVAAGI. V dropped 3 bases and J dropped 6; count of bases not matched to a gene: 1. CDR3 loop: CASSYTGAGELFF. For the CDR3, the DNA is TGTGCCAGCAGTTACACAGGGGCCGGGGAGCTGTTTTTT.

The chain has TRBV7-2 and TRBJ1-3; TRBD1 agrees at 8 bases. The trim removed 2 bases at V and 2 bases at J, leaving 2 bases unmatched. Germline V gene lookup returns CDR1 SGHTA and CDR2 FQGNSA. The CDR3 length is 15 residues. Here the CDR3 reads CASSLQGATGNTIYF. CDR3 in DNA: TGTGCCAGCAGCTTACAGGGGGCTACTGGAAACACCATATATTTT.

This clonotype was counted ten times or more. The chain employs TRBV10-2 and TRBJ2-5, with a weak D call TRBD2 (5 bases). The germline V and J ends were trimmed by 2 bases and 4 bases, with 5 bases remaining between them. The CDR3 consists of 12 residues. The germline gives CDR1 WSHSY, CDR2 SAAADI. The CDR3 DNA reads as TGCGCCAGCAGTGAGGGGAGAGAGACCCAGTACTTC. Encoded protein: CASSEGRETQYF.

This chain connects TRBV2 to TRBJ2-1; no clear D. Trimming pared 4 bases from V and 5 bases from J, leaving 18 bases between. This CDR3 comprises 16 residues. Germline CDR1 and CDR2: SNHLY and FYNNEI. The CDR3 reads CASSAAQLRGDNEQFF. CDR3 nucleotide sequence: TGTGCCAGCAGTGCAGCACAACTCAGAGGCGACAATGAGCAGTTCTTC.

This clonotype occurred a few times. The rearrangement links TRBV7-2 to TRBJ2-7, with 7 nucleotides matching TRBD2. The junction had 10 bases not matched to a gene; V was cut back by 6 bases and J by 11 bases. This CDR3 comprises 12 residues. Per germline, CDR1 SGHTA and CDR2 FQGNSA. CDR3 residues: CASSATPGTKYF. DNA for the CDR3: TGTGCCAGCAGTGCCACACCCGGGACTAAGTACTTC.

This chain joins TRBV7-8 and TRBJ2-7, with D hard to call. Trimming left V 2 bases short and J 2 bases short, with 13 bases between. The CDR3 consists of 15 residues. The germline CDR1 and CDR2 sequences are SGHVS and FQNEAQ. CDR3 coding DNA: TGTGCCAGCAGCTTAAACTTAGGGATTGCCTACGAGCAGTACTTC. Protein: CASSLNLGIAYEQYF.

The chain couples TRBV20-1 to TRBJ2-5; 10 bases fit TRBD2. This CDR3 region has 14 residues. The germline V gene encodes CDR1 DFQATT and CDR2 SNEGSKA (reference sequence). Trimming removed 7 bases from V and 9 bases from J; junction bases left unmatched: 14. The CDR3 sequence is CSVPTSGLTGAQYF. CDR3 nucleotides: TGCAGTGTCCCGACTAGCGGGCTTACTGGGGCCCAGTACTTC.

This clonotype was found many times. V and J are TRBV11-2 and TRBJ1-4; D unresolved. The germline CDR1 and CDR2 sequences are SGHAT and FQNNGV. The CDR3 runs 13 residues. V was trimmed by 2 bases and J by 8 bases, leaving 9 bases between them. The CDR3 sequence is CASSLQDPEKLFF. Written as DNA, the CDR3 is TGTGCCAGCAGCTTACAGGATCCAGAAAAACTGTTTTTT.

The chain recombines TRBV28 with TRBJ2-2; D is unresolved. The CDR3 extends over 13 amino acids. The V end lost 3 bases, the J end lost 5 bases, and 7 bases lay between the germline ends. Germline V gives CDR1 MDHEN, CDR2 SYDVKM. The CDR3 protein is CASSFLFTGELFF. The CDR3 bases are TGTGCCAGCAGTTTCCTCTTTACCGGGGAGCTGTTTTTT.

In its sample, this clonotype was seen many times. V is TRBV11-2 and J is TRBJ2-7; D remains unclear. The CDR3 has 14 amino acids. V was clipped by 5 bases and J by 0 bases, with 11 bases between them. The germline V gene encodes CDR1 SGHAT and CDR2 FQNNGV. CDR3 sequence: CASSPSWSSYEQYF. The CDR3 region has the DNA TGTGCCAGCAGCCCCTCCTGGAGCTCCTACGAGCAGTACTTC.

In its sample, this clonotype was seen a few times. The genes are TRBV20-1 and TRBJ2-7, with a possible D match to TRBD2 (6 bases). The germline V gene has CDR1 DFQATT and CDR2 SNEGSKA (reference sequence). The CDR3 is made up of 19 amino acids. The germline V and J ends were trimmed by 3 bases and 2 bases, with 29 bases remaining between them. CDR3 nucleotides: TGCAGTGCTAGCCATTCCGGGACGGGAGCTGGAGAAACCGCCTACGAGCAGTACTTC. Its translation is CSASHSGTGAGETAYEQYF.

This clonotype was recorded at least ten times. The chain combines TRBV12-5 with TRBJ2-2; D may be TRBD1 (6 bases). The CDR3 extends over 18 amino acids. V was cut by 2 bases and J by 1 base, with 17 bases left in between. The germline V gene has CDR1 LGHNT and CDR2 FRNRAP. DNA of the CDR3: TGTGCTAGTGGTTTGCGACCGCTGGGGACAAGGAACACCGGGGAGCTGTTTTTT. As protein: CASGLRPLGTRNTGELFF.

This clonotype came up many times. J is TRBJ2-7 and V is TRBV11-2; 7 bases line up with TRBD2. There are 15 residues in the CDR3. The trim removed 1 base at V and 0 bases at J, leaving 3 bases unmatched. Germline CDR1 SGHAT, CDR2 FQNNGV. CDR3 protein: CASSLAPSGSYEQYF. The CDR3 DNA sequence: TGTGCCAGCAGCTTAGCCCCTAGCGGCTCCTACGAGCAGTACTTC.

This chain joins TRBV7-2 and TRBJ2-3, with TRBD1 matching over 7 bases. The CDR3 has 18 residues. CDR1 and CDR2 from the germline V gene are SGHTA and FQGNSA. V lost 3 bases to trimming and J lost 0 bases; unmatched junction nucleotides: 12. The CDR3 DNA reads TGTGCCAGCAGCTTTACTGCGCCCAGGGGGATTAGCACAGATACGCAGTATTTT. Translating gives CASSFTAPRGISTDTQYF.

In this sample, this clonotype turned up many times. The rearrangement joins TRBV28 to TRBJ1-5; D is unresolved. The germline CDR1 and CDR2 sequences are MDHEN and SYDVKM. CDR3 size: 15 residues. Trimming shortened V by 3 bases and J by 2 bases, and 11 bases separated the two germline ends. CDR3 protein: CASSLISVRNQPQHF. Here the CDR3 DNA reads TGTGCCAGCAGTTTGATTTCGGTTCGCAATCAGCCCCAGCATTTT. Looking up the rest from reference TRBV28 and TRBJ1-5 gives the full variable domain: DVKVTQSSRYLVKRTGEKVFLECVQDMDHENMFWYRQDPGLGLRLIYFSYDVKMKEKGDIPEGYSVSREKKERFSLILESASTNQTSMYLCASSLISVRNQPQHFGDGTRLSIL.

This rearrangement joins TRBV5-1 to TRBJ2-7, with 8 nucleotides matching TRBD2. The CDR3 extends over 13 amino acids. With 2 bases clipped from V and 7 bases from J, the junction kept 5 bases outside the gene matches. Looked up from germline, CDR1 is SGHRS and CDR2 is YFSETQ. CDR3 sequence (DNA): TGCGCCAGCAGCTTCAGCGGGAGTACTGAGCAGTACTTC. It specifies CASSFSGSTEQYF.

The rearrangement links TRBV29-1 to TRBJ2-5; no clear D. Germline assignment: CDR1 SQVTM and CDR2 ANQGSEA. Trimming took 3 bases from V and 4 from J, leaving 9 bases between them. The CDR3 length is 12 residues. CDR3: CSVETIGETQYF. The DNA for the CDR3 is TGCAGCGTTGAGACAATAGGAGAGACCCAGTACTTC.